This T cell receptor beta chain was identified in a study of blood T cell repertoires in COVID-19 (dated by TCRdb to 2018 to 2020). For context, the study as a whole: The collaborator samples originated in the United States, Italy and Spain and spanned the acute and convalescent phases of COVID-19. Samples came from the ongoing ImmuneRACE study (first 160 participants) plus 1,254 subjects from 6 global collaborators. The repertoires were released in a freely available public database meant as a resource for research on the immune response to SARS-CoV-2. Where available, HLA class I and class II types were obtained from metadata supplied by the sample provider rather than from assay-based typing. The sample metadata nearly always contained a de-identified subject ID, COVID-19 status, age in years and sex. The prospective study material was composed of cDNA or gDNA derived from T cells, B-cell-depleted T cells, or PBMCs. Subjects who had been exposed to COVID-19, were actively infected with it, or had recovered from it provided the deeply sampled blood TCRbeta repertoires that made up the dataset.

Trimming removed 1 base from V and 10 bases from J; the gene matches leave 4 bases unexplained. The CDR3 holds 13 amino acids from the cysteine to the phenylalanine. The DNA shown is the 39-base CDR3, in frame from base 1. CDR1 and CDR2 were assigned from the germline V gene as SGHTA and FQGNSA. Enrolling through a virtual design, the prospective study's participants ranged in age from roughly 18 to 100 years and lived across some 22 United States geographic areas. In the prospective study, cohorts were assigned on the basis of participant-reported clinical history obtained from a screening survey and a study questionnaire. Mobile phlebotomists in the prospective study collected whole blood, serum and a nasopharyngeal or oropharyngeal swab from every participant. Over an approximately 2-month period, participants in the prospective study had the option of providing additional blood draws and questionnaires. Prospective study blood samples were shipped either frozen or at room temperature before DNA extraction.

About this clone itself: The antigen it binds to is not known. The input lacks base qualities; no much larger clone sits a single base away.

Findings and caveats that apply to the study as a whole: The amount of clinical and demographic metadata varied by source and participant and was provided uncurated.

The immunoSEQ Assay, a bias-controlled multiplex PCR, was used to amplify TCRbeta CDR3 regions from genomic DNA. The paper's processing steps were these. Within the assay, amplification of reference gene primers was used to estimate how many nucleated cells each sample contained. To quantify the absolute abundance of each unique TCRbeta CDR3 rearrangement, sequence reads were collapsed and filtered. For each sample, productive Simpson clonality was calculated as the square root of Simpson's diversity index over productive rearrangements. The clones in this table, taken by TCRdb from immuneACCESS, are in-frame only. Not every clone is retained; where verified, under half of the shortfall comes from an unresolved V gene, and the cause of the rest is unknown. V, J and clone size derive from that table, while D and trimming were established from the DNA sequence. In all, the sample holds approximately 280,000 clones, and around 90% of those were seen once. 1.7% of the sample goes to the ten largest clones.

The source material was PBMCs or T cells enriched from blood (not recorded which). The sequence derives from a woman aged 18-35 years with acute COVID-19. The rearranged chain carries TRBV7-2 and TRBJ2-1; 7 bases in the junction line up with TRBD1. Here the CDR3 is given as CASSLEVQGEQFF. The sequenced DNA: TGTGCCAGCAGCTTAGAGGTACAGGGGGAGCAGTTCTTC.